Below, 18 T cell receptor beta chains from the same sample are listed, as sequenced in a study of neoadjuvant nivolumab and ipilimumab in lung cancer. The data were produced by immunoSEQ multiplex PCR, yet TCRdb's version contains in-frame clones alone and is incomplete. The table shows around 20,000 clones, with 76% occurring only once. Sequencing was performed on tumor tissue, taken after neoadjuvant nivolumab, alone or with ipilimumab, at or shortly before surgery. Receptors were obtained from an adult with non-small cell lung cancer.

The chain is built from TRBV19 and TRBJ1-5, with D perhaps TRBD1 (6 bases). Germline assignment: CDR1 LNHDA and CDR2 SQIVND (reference sequence). The V end was cut by 3 bases, the J end by 6 bases, with 18 bases between. The CDR3 consists of 16 residues. CDR3 in amino acids: CASSIGGRFRFQPQHF. The CDR3 DNA is TGTGCCAGTAGTATCGGGGGCCGATTTCGTTTTCAGCCCCAGCATTTT. Based on the CDR3 plus reference TRBV19 and TRBJ1-5, the full variable domain is DGGITQSPKYLFRKEGQNVTLSCEQNLNHDAMYWYRQDPGQGLRLIYYSQIVNDFQKGDIAEGYSVSREKKESFPLTVTSAQKNPTAFYLCASSIGGRFRFQPQHFGDGTRLSIL.

To note about this clone: A read error may produce the germline difference seen at one junction end. The gene calls are TRBV11-2 and TRBJ1-2, with TRBD1 matching 10 bases. CDR1 SGHAT and CDR2 FQNNGV come from the germline V gene. CDR3 length: 13 amino acids. The CDR3: CASSPGGAGQGHF. CDR3 coding DNA: TGTGCCAGCAGCCCCGGGGGCGCGGGACAGGGGCACTTC.

This clone was observed a handful of times. The chain couples TRBV5-4 to TRBJ2-7; unclear D gene. V lost 0 bases and J lost 4, with 14 bases in between. The germline gives CDR1 SGHNT, CDR2 YYREEE (reference sequence). The CDR3 is made up of 15 amino acids. The CDR3 is CASSLDGVVTYEQYF. The CDR3 region has the DNA TGTGCCAGCAGCTTGGATGGGGTCGTAACGTACGAGCAGTACTTC.

The V and J genes are TRBV6-1 and TRBJ1-1, with 8 bases aligning to TRBD1. The CDR3 runs 15 residues. Germline loops: CDR1 MNHNS, CDR2 SASEGT. The ends lost 4 bases at V and 5 bases at J; junction bases unmatched: 9. The CDR3 DNA reads as TGTGCCAGCAGTGCCGGGACAGGTCAGGGGACTGAAGCTTTCTTT. Protein: CASSAGTGQGTEAFF.

CDR3 DNA sequence: TGTGCCAGTACCGGACAGAATGAGCAGTTCTTC. Its translation is CASTGQNEQFF. The chain has TRBV19 and TRBJ2-1; D is possibly TRBD1 (6 bases). The CDR3 has 11 amino acids. CDR1 LNHDA and CDR2 SQIVND come from the germline V gene (reference sequence). V gave up 7 bases and J gave up 7 bases, with 8 bases separating them. Full variable domain (missing parts from reference TRBV19 and TRBJ2-1): DGGITQSPKYLFRKEGQNVTLSCEQNLNHDAMYWYRQDPGQGLRLIYYSQIVNDFQKGDIAEGYSVSREKKESFPLTVTSAQKNPTAFYLCASTGQNEQFFGPGTRLTVL.

The rearrangement links TRBV7-9 to TRBJ2-2; TRBD2 matches 8 bases. The CDR3 totals 15 residues. Per germline, CDR1 SEHNR and CDR2 FQNEAQ (reference sequence). The J segment lost 4 bases and the V segment lost 1 base, leaving 2 bases of the junction unmatched. The CDR3 spells CASSLGGGTTGELFF. DNA of the CDR3: TGTGCCAGCAGCTTAGGCGGGGGGACCACCGGGGAGCTGTTTTTT.

The chain employs TRBV7-9 and TRBJ1-2, with D perhaps matching TRBD1 (5 bases). The germline gives CDR1 SEHNR, CDR2 FQNEAQ (reference sequence). CDR3 length equals 15 residues. V lost 0 bases and J lost 8, with 16 bases in between. The CDR3 region has the DNA TGTGCCAGCAGCTTAGCGCGGGGGGAGGTACGAGGCTACACCTTC. This codes for CASSLARGEVRGYTF.

V and J are TRBV5-1 and TRBJ2-3, with D perhaps TRBD1 or TRBD2 (6 bases each). The CDR3 runs to 15 residues. Germline lookup yields CDR1 SGHRS and CDR2 YFSETQ. The germline V and J ends were trimmed by 2 bases and 0 bases, with 10 bases remaining between them. The CDR3 protein is CASSLQGGSTDTQYF. The CDR3 coding sequence is TGCGCCAGCAGCTTACAGGGAGGAAGCACAGATACGCAGTATTTT.

This chain's CDR3 is CSVAGTSGSYEQYF. The CDR3 nucleotides read TGCAGCGTTGCCGGGACTAGCGGATCCTACGAGCAGTACTTC. The J gene is TRBJ2-7, the V gene TRBV29-1; 11 nucleotides align to TRBD2. CDR1 and CDR2 from the germline V gene are SQVTM and ANQGSEA. The CDR3 is made up of 14 amino acids. With 4 bases clipped from V and 1 base from J, the junction kept 3 bases outside the gene matches.

The rearrangement uses TRBV7-2 and TRBJ1-2, with TRBD1 identical over 8 bases. V lost 5 bases to trimming and J lost 8 bases; unmatched junction nucleotides: 16. The CDR3 is 16 amino acids. From germline, CDR1 is SGHTA and CDR2 FQGNSA. CDR3 DNA sequence: TGTGCCAGCAGCGTTCATCGACAGGGGCGGGAGTTGGGCTACACCTTC. Its translation: CASSVHRQGRELGYTF.

The rearrangement joins TRBV5-4 to TRBJ1-4, with D possibly being TRBD1 (5 bases). The CDR3 covers 14 residues. Germline values: CDR1 SGHNT, CDR2 YYREEE (reference sequence). The V gene lost 7 bases and the J gene lost 4 bases, with 14 bases spanning the gap. CDR3 protein: CASSSGGSNEKLFF. In nucleotides, the CDR3 is TGTGCCAGCTCCTCGGGGGGGAGTAATGAAAAACTGTTTTTT.

CDR3 bases: TGTGCCAGCAGCCCGGGACAGGGAGGAGATACGCAGTATTTT. It encodes CASSPGQGGDTQYF. This sequence joins TRBV9 and TRBJ2-3, with 9 bases aligning to TRBD1. Germline assignment: CDR1 SGDLS and CDR2 YYNGEE. The CDR3 has 14 amino acids. The ends lost 4 bases at V and 5 bases at J; junction bases unmatched: 5.

This chain joins TRBV4-1 and TRBJ1-5; 9 positions match TRBD1. Germline V gene sequence: CDR1 MGHRA, CDR2 YSYEKL. Unmatched junction bases numbered 8, after V lost 3 bases and J lost 5 bases. This CDR3 region has 16 residues. This CDR3 reads CASSHVDRGFDQPQHF. CDR3 sequence (DNA): TGCGCCAGCAGCCATGTGGACAGGGGATTTGATCAGCCCCAGCATTTT.

This clone was observed a single time. The chain links TRBV28 to TRBJ2-7; D is possibly TRBD1 (6 bases). The CDR3 is 12 amino acids. Trimming took 6 bases from V and 4 from J, leaving 10 bases between them. The germline CDR1 and CDR2 sequences are MDHEN and SYDVKM. The CDR3 nucleotides are TGTGCCAGCAGCCTACAGGGATACGAGCAGTACTTC. As protein: CASSLQGYEQYF. Filled out from reference TRBV28 and TRBJ2-7, the complete variable domain reads DVKVTQSSRYLVKRTGEKVFLECVQDMDHENMFWYRQDPGLGLRLIYFSYDVKMKEKGDIPEGYSVSREKKERFSLILESASTNQTSMYLCASSLQGYEQYFGPGTRLTVT.

This chain uses TRBV6-5 with TRBJ2-1; either TRBD1 or TRBD2 may fit D (5 bases each). The CDR3 runs to 13 residues. The ends were cut back, 0 bases at V and 9 bases at J, with 9 bases in the middle. The germline CDR1 and CDR2 sequences are MNHEY and SVGAGI. The CDR3 region has the DNA TGTGCCAGCAGTTACTCGAGGGGCGCTGAGCAGTTCTTC. Encoded protein: CASSYSRGAEQFF.

The chain links TRBV27 to TRBJ2-3; a weak D match, TRBD2 (5 bases). V lost 5 bases and J lost 1, with 16 bases in between. CDR3 length: 16 residues. CDR1 MNHEY and CDR2 SMNVEV come from the germline V gene (reference sequence). CDR3: CASSPSWGVGTDTQYF. The CDR3 coding sequence is TGTGCCAGCAGTCCCTCATGGGGAGTGGGCACAGATACGCAGTATTTT.

The V call is TRBV18, the J call TRBJ1-1; no firm D call. This CDR3 has 13 amino acids. The V gene's germline CDR1 is KGHSH and CDR2 LQKENI. The V end lost 5 bases, the J end lost 3 bases, and 10 bases lay between the germline ends. Written as DNA, the CDR3 is TGTGCCAGCTCAGCTCCCTTATACACTGAAGCTTTCTTT. Protein: CASSAPLYTEAFF. The full variable domain, with the rest looked up from reference TRBV18 and TRBJ1-1, is NAGVMQNPRHLVRRRGQEARLRCSPMKGHSHVYWYRQLPEEGLKFMVYLQKENIIDESGMPKERFSAEFPKEGPSILRIQQVVRGDSAAYFCASSAPLYTEAFFGQGTRLTVV.

The V gene is TRBV9, the J gene TRBJ2-3; a weak D match, TRBD2 (5 bases). Trimming pared 10 bases from V and 1 base from J, leaving 19 bases between. Germline CDR1 and CDR2: SGDLS and YYNGEE. The CDR3 is made up of 15 amino acids. CDR3 loop: CASSLSDGGTDTQYF. CDR3 coding DNA: TGTGCCTCCTCTTTATCCGACGGGGGCACAGATACGCAGTATTTT. Together with reference TRBV9 and TRBJ2-3, the CDR3 gives the full variable domain: DSGVTQTPKHLITATGQRVTLRCSPRSGDLSVYWYQQSLDQGLQFLIQYYNGEERAKGNILERFSAQQFPDLHSELNLSSLELGDSALYFCASSLSDGGTDTQYFGPGTRLTVL.